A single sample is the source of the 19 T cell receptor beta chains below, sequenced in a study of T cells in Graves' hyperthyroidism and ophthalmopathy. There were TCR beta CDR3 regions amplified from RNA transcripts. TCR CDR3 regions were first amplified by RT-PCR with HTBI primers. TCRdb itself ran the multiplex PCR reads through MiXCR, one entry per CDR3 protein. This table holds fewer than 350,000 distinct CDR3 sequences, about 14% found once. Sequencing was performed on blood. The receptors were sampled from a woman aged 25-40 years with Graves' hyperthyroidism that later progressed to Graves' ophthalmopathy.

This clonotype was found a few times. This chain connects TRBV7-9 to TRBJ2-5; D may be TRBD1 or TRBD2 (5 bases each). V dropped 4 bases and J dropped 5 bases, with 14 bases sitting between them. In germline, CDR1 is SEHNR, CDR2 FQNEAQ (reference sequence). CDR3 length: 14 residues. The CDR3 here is CASSWDGRRETQYF. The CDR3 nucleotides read TGTGCCAGCAGCTGGGACGGCAGGCGGGAGACCCAGTACTTC.

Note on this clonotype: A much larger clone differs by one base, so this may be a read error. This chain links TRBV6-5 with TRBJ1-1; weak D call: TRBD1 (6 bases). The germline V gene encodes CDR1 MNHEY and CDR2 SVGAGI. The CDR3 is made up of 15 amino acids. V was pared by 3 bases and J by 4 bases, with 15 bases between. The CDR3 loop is CASSYFGGGGTEAFF. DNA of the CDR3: TGTGCCAGCAGTTATTTCGGGGGAGGGGGCACTGAAGCTTTCTTT.

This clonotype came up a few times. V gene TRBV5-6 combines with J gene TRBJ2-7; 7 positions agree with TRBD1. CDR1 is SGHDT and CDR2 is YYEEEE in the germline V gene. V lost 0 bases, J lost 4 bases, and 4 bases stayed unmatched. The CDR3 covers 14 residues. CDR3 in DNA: TGTGCCAGCAGCTTGGTGGGGACAGAGTACGAGCAGTACTTC. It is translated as CASSLVGTEYEQYF.

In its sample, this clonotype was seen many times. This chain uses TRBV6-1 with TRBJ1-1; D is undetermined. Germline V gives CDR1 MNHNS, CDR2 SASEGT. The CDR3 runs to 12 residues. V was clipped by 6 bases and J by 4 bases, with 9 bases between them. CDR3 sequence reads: CASSTSVTEAFF. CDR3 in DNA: TGTGCCAGCAGCACTAGCGTCACTGAAGCTTTCTTT.

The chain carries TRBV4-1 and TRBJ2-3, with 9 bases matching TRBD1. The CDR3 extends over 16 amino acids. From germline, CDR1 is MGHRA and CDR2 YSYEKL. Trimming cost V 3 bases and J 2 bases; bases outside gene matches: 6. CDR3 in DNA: TGCGCCAGCAGCCACGCCGGGACAGGGAACACAGATACGCAGTATTTT. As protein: CASSHAGTGNTDTQYF.

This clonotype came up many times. The CDR3 reads CATSDPKVGGQETQYF. The DNA of the CDR3 is TGTGCCACCAGTGATCCGAAAGTAGGCGGGCAAGAGACCCAGTACTTC. The chain has TRBV24-1 and TRBJ2-5, with a tentative D call TRBD2 (5 bases). From germline, CDR1 is KGHDR and CDR2 SFDVKD. Trimming left V 3 bases short and J 2 bases short, with 15 bases between. CDR3 length: 16 amino acids.

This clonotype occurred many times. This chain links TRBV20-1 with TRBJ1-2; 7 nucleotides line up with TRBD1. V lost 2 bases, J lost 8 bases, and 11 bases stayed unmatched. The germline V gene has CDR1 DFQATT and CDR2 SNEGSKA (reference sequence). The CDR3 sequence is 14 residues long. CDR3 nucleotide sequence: TGCAGTGCTAGATCCCACGGGACAGAGGTCGGCTACACCTTC. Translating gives CSARSHGTEVGYTF.

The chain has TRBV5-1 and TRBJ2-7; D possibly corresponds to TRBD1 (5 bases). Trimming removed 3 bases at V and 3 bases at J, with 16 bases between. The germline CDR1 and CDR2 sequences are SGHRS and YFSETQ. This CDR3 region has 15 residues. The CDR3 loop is CASSSDTGNYYEQYF. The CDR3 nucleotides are TGCGCCAGCAGCTCGGACACTGGAAACTACTACGAGCAGTACTTC.

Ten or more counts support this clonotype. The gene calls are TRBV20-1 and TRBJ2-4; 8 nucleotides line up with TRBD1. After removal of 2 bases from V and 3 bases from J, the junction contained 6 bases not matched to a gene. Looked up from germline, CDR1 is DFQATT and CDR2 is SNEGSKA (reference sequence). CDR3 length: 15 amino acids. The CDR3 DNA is TGCAGTGCTAGACCAGGGGGCGACGGCAAAAACATTCAGTACTTC. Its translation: CSARPGGDGKNIQYF.

The CDR3 protein is CASQLGREGYGYTF. DNA for the CDR3: TGTGCCAGCCAGTTGGGCCGGGAAGGGTATGGCTACACCTTC. The rearrangement links TRBV19 to TRBJ1-2; D ambiguous. Trimming removed 9 bases at V and 5 bases at J, with 19 bases between. Looked up from germline, CDR1 is LNHDA and CDR2 is SQIVND (reference sequence). The CDR3 is 14 amino acids.

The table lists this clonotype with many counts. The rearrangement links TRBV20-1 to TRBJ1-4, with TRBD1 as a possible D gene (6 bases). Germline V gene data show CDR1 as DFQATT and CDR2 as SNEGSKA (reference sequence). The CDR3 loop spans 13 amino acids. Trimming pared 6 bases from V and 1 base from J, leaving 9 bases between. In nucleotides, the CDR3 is TGCAGTGCCCGAGGGGGAACTAATGAAAAACTGTTTTTT. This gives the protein CSARGGTNEKLFF.

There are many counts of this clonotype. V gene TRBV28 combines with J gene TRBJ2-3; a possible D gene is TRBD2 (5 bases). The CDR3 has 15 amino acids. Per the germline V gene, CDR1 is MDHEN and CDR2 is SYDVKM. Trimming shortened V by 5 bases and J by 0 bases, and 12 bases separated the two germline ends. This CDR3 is CASSLRAVSTDTQYF. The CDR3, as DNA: TGTGCCAGCAGTCTCCGAGCGGTTAGCACAGATACGCAGTATTTT.

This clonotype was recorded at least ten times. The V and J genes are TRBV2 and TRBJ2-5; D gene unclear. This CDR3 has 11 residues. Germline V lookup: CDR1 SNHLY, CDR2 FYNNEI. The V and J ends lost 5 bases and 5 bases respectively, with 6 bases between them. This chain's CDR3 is CASSYDETQYF. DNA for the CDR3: TGTGCCAGCAGTTACGACGAGACCCAGTACTTC.

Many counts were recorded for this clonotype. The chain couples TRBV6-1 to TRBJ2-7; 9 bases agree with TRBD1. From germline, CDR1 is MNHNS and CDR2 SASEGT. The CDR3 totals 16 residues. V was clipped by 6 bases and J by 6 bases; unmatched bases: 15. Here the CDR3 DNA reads TGTGCCAGCAGCCCTATTCCCGCGGGACAGGGTAGCGAGCAGTACTTC. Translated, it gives CASSPIPAGQGSEQYF.

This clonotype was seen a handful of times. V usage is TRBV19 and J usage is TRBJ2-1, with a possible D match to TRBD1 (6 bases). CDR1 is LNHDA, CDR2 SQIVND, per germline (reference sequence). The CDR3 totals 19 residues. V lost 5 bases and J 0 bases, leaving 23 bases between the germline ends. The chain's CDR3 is CASSGSVFGGPSSYNEQFF. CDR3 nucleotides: TGTGCCAGTAGTGGGTCCGTGTTTGGGGGCCCTAGCTCCTACAATGAGCAGTTCTTC.

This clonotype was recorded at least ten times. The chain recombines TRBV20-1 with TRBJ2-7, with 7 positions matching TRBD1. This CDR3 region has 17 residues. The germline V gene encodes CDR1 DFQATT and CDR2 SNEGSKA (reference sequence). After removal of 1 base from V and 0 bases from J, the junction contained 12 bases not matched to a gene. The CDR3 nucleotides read TGCAGTGCTAGAGGCGTTCGGGACAGACCACTCTCCTACGAGCAGTACTTC. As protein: CSARGVRDRPLSYEQYF.

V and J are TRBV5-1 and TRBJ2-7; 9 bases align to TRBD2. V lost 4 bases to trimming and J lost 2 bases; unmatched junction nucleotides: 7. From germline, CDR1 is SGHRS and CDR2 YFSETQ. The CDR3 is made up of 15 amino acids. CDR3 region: CASSQTSGKAYEQYF. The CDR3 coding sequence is TGCGCCAGCAGCCAGACTAGCGGAAAAGCCTACGAGCAGTACTTC.

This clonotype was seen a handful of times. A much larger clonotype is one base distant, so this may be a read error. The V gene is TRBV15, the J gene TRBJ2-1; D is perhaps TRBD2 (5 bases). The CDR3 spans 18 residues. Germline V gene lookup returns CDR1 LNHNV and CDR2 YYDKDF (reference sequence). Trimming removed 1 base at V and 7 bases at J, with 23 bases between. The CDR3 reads CATSRGSASQYPGNEQFF. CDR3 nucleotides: TGTGCCACCAGCAGAGGTTCGGCTAGCCAGTATCCGGGGAATGAGCAGTTCTTC.

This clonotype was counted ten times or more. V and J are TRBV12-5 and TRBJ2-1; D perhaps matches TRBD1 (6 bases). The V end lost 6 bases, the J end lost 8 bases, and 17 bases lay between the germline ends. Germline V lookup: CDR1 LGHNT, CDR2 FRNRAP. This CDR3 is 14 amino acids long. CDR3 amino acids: CASGPGTLTDEQFF. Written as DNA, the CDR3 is TGTGCTAGTGGCCCCGGGACACTAACAGATGAGCAGTTCTTC. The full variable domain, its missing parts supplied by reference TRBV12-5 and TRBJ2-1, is DARVTQTPRHKVTEMGQEVTMRCQPILGHNTVFWYRQTMMQGLELLAYFRNRAPLDDSGMPKDRFSAEMPDATLATLKIQPSEPRDSAVYFCASGPGTLTDEQFFGPGTRLTVL.